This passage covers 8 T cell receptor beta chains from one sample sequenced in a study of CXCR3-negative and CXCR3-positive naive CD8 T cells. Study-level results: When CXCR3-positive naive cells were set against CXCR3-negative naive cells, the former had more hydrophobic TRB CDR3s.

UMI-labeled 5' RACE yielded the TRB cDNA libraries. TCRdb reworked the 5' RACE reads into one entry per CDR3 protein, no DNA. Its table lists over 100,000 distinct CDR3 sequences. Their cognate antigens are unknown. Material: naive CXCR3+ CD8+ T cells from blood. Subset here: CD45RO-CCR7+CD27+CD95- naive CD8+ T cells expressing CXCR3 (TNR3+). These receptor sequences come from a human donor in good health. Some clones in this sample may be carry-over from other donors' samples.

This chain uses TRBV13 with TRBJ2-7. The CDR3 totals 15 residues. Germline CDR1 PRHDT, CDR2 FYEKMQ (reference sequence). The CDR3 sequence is CASSPGLADFYEQYF.

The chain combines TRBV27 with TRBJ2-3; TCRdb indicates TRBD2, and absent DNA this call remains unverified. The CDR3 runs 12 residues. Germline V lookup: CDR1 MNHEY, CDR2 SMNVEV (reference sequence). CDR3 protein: CASSFPQDTQYF.

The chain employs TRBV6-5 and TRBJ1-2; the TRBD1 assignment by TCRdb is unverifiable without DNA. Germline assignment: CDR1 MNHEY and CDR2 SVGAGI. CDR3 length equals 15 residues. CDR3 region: CASSLEQGASDGYTF.

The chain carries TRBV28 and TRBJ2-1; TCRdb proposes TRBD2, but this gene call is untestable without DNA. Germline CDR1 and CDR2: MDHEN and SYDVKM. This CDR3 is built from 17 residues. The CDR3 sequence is CASTSPPQLAGYNEQFF.

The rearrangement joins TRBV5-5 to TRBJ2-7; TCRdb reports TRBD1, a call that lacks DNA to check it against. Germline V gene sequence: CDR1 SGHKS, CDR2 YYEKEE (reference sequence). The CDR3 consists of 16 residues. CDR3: CASGPGIGGSLHEQYF.

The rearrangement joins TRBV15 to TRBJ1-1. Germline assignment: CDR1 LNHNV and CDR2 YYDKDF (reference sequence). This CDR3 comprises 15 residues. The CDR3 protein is CATSRDGSKNTEAFF.

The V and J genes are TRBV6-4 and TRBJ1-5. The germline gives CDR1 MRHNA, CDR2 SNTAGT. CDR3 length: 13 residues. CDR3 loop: CASSASSNQPQHF.

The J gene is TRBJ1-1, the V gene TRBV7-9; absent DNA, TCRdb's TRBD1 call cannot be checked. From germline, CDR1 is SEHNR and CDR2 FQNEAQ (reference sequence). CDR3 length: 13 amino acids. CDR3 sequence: CASSPRGATEAFF.